Presented here are 31 T cell receptor beta chains from one specimen sequenced in a study of T cell repertoires in cytomegalovirus infection. TCRdb re-called the reads through MiXCR, storing one row per CDR3 protein. The sample lists hundreds of thousands of distinct CDR3 sequences; 9.6% were seen once. Sample: PBMCs. The receptors stem from a human donor in good health (CMV status not recorded). Some clones in this sample may be carry-over from other donors' samples.

In this sample, this clonotype turned up many times. The chain has TRBV28 and TRBJ2-1; D is possibly TRBD2 (5 bases). Germline-derived CDR1 and CDR2 are MDHEN and SYDVKM. The CDR3 totals 13 residues. Trimming removed 6 bases at V and 10 bases at J, with 16 bases between. Here the CDR3 DNA reads TGTGCCAGCAGGATACTAGGGCCGAGCGAGCAGTTCTTC. Translation: CASRILGPSEQFF. The whole variable domain, filled in from reference TRBV28 and TRBJ2-1, reads DVKVTQSSRYLVKRTGEKVFLECVQDMDHENMFWYRQDPGLGLRLIYFSYDVKMKEKGDIPEGYSVSREKKERFSLILESASTNQTSMYLCASRILGPSEQFFGPGTRLTVL.

This clonotype was detected many times. This chain links TRBV7-2 with TRBJ2-3, with unresolved D. Per the germline V gene, CDR1 is SGHTA and CDR2 is FQGNSA. The CDR3 covers 13 residues. V lost 4 bases and J lost 5, with 10 bases in between. The CDR3 loop reads CASSSGPGDTQYF. The CDR3 DNA reads as TGTGCCAGCAGCTCCGGACCCGGAGATACGCAGTATTTT.

In its sample, this clonotype was seen many times. CDR3 region: CASSSPPADRGGTGELFF. The DNA of the CDR3 is TGTGCCAGCAGTTCCCCTCCCGCCGACAGGGGTGGCACCGGGGAGCTGTTTTTT. The rearrangement joins TRBV6-1 to TRBJ2-2, with 8 bases that match TRBD1. Per germline, CDR1 MNHNS and CDR2 SASEGT. CDR3 size: 18 residues. The junction had 15 bases not matched to a gene; V was cut back by 5 bases and J by 4 bases.

This clonotype was detected ten times or more. J is TRBJ2-7 and V is TRBV6-2 or TRBV6-3; 8 nucleotides line up with TRBD1. J lost 4 bases, V lost 5 bases, and 7 bases had no gene match. CDR3 length: 14 amino acids. Germline CDR1 and CDR2: MNHEY and SVGEGT. CDR3 nucleotide sequence: TGTGCCAGCAGTCAAGGACAGGGACCGTACGAGCAGTACTTC. Its protein product is CASSQGQGPYEQYF.

This clonotype was recorded many times. CDR3 residues: CASSIQQGREQYF. In DNA, the CDR3 is TGTGCCAGCAGTATACAACAGGGGCGGGAGCAGTACTTC. This chain joins TRBV7-8 and TRBJ2-7, with 7 bases aligning to TRBD1. CDR3 size: 13 residues. CDR1 is SGHVS and CDR2 is FQNEAQ in the germline V gene. Germline trimming cut 6 bases from V and 7 bases from J; bases unmatched to any gene: 9.

This clonotype has at least ten counts. This chain joins TRBV28 and TRBJ2-5, with 8 bases aligning to TRBD1. Per the germline V gene, CDR1 is MDHEN and CDR2 is SYDVKM. V lost 5 bases to trimming and J lost 5 bases; unmatched junction nucleotides: 7. The CDR3 is 14 amino acids. CDR3 bases: TGTGCCAGCAGTCCATCAGGGGGCGTGGAGACCCAGTACTTC. As protein: CASSPSGGVETQYF.

This clonotype was picked up many times. The V call is TRBV7-6, the J call TRBJ1-5, with TRBD1 identical over 7 bases. This CDR3 comprises 20 residues. V shed 2 bases, J shed 1 base, and the junction held 17 bases outside the gene matches. The germline gives CDR1 SGHVS, CDR2 FNYEAQ. CDR3 sequence (DNA): TGTGCCAGCAGCTTAATTCCTCTTCGTCACGGGGGACAGAGCAATCAGCCCCAGCATTTT. Residues: CASSLIPLRHGGQSNQPQHF.

This clonotype has at least ten counts. V and J are TRBV4-3 and TRBJ2-3; TRBD2 matches 10 bases. CDR3 length equals 16 residues. With 3 bases clipped from V and 2 bases from J, the junction kept 5 bases outside the gene matches. The germline V gene encodes CDR1 LGHNA and CDR2 YSLEER. The CDR3 DNA reads as TGCGCCAGCAGCCATTTTAGCGGGGGGCTCACAGATACGCAGTATTTT. Its protein product is CASSHFSGGLTDTQYF.

The gene calls are TRBV29-1 and TRBJ2-4, with D possibly TRBD1 on 5 matching bases. The CDR3 is 17 amino acids. Germline loops: CDR1 SQVTM, CDR2 ANQGSEA. V gave up 4 bases and J gave up 7 bases, with 26 bases separating them. CDR3 coding DNA: TGCAGCGTTGGGTTCCGCGACCAGGACACGTGGCGGAACATTCAGTACTTC. Translated: CSVGFRDQDTWRNIQYF. Combining the CDR3 with reference TRBV29-1 and TRBJ2-4 gives the whole variable domain SAVISQKPSRDICQRGTSLTIQCQVDSQVTMMFWYRQQPGQSLTLIATANQGSEATYESGFVIDKFPISRPNLTFSTLTVSNMSPEDSSIYLCSVGFRDQDTWRNIQYFGAGTRLSVL.

The chain links TRBV18 to TRBJ1-1; the D gene is possibly TRBD1 (6 bases). Trimming stripped 5 bases from V and 7 bases from J, with 20 bases between. Germline lookup yields CDR1 KGHSH and CDR2 LQKENI. The length of the CDR3 is 15 residues. The CDR3 reads CASSSRDTPTVEAFF. CDR3 bases: TGTGCCAGCTCATCCCGGGACACCCCTACAGTTGAAGCTTTCTTT.

The sample holds many counts of this clonotype. V usage is TRBV12-3 or TRBV12-4 and J usage is TRBJ2-1; 11 nucleotides line up with TRBD1. Unmatched junction bases numbered 5, after V lost 6 bases and J lost 7 bases. The CDR3 is made up of 14 amino acids. CDR3 coding DNA: TGTGCCAGCAGGGAGGACAGGGGGCTGAATGAGCAGTTCTTC. Translation: CASREDRGLNEQFF.

In its sample, this clonotype was seen many times. The rearrangement uses TRBV28 and TRBJ2-1, with D possibly being TRBD1 or TRBD2 (5 bases each). The V gene's germline CDR1 is MDHEN and CDR2 SYDVKM. V was shortened by 3 bases and J by 0 bases, with 12 bases between the two germline ends. The CDR3 sequence is 16 residues long. CDR3 sequence reads: CASSLAGARSYNEQFF. As DNA, the CDR3 is TGTGCCAGCAGTTTGGCCGGGGCCCGCTCCTACAATGAGCAGTTCTTC. Looking up the rest from reference TRBV28 and TRBJ2-1 gives the full variable domain: DVKVTQSSRYLVKRTGEKVFLECVQDMDHENMFWYRQDPGLGLRLIYFSYDVKMKEKGDIPEGYSVSREKKERFSLILESASTNQTSMYLCASSLAGARSYNEQFFGPGTRLTVL.

This clonotype has only a few counts. The rearrangement uses TRBV18 and TRBJ1-6, with D unresolved. The CDR3 runs 16 residues. The V gene lost 0 bases and the J gene lost 7 bases, with 13 bases spanning the gap. In germline, CDR1 is KGHSH, CDR2 LQKENI. Here the CDR3 reads CASSPPSFRENSPLHF. For the CDR3, the DNA is TGTGCCAGCTCACCACCGTCTTTTAGGGAGAATTCACCCCTCCACTTT.

This rearrangement joins TRBV15 to TRBJ1-1; 8 bases agree with TRBD1. The CDR3 is made up of 14 amino acids. With V trimmed by 9 bases and J by 6 bases, 12 bases remained unmatched. Looked up from germline, CDR1 is LNHNV and CDR2 is YYDKDF (reference sequence). The DNA of the CDR3 is TGTGCCACTAGAAAGGACAGGGTACAGGCTGAAGCTTTCTTT. Amino acids: CATRKDRVQAEAFF.

The sample holds a few counts of this clonotype. The rearrangement joins TRBV12-3 or TRBV12-4 to TRBJ2-7, with TRBD1 matching over 10 bases. This CDR3 region has 18 residues. V lost 5 bases, J lost 2 bases, and 15 bases stayed unmatched. The CDR3 reads CASSTRGDRGLLTYEQYF. CDR3 bases: TGTGCCAGCAGTACCAGGGGGGACAGGGGTCTCCTCACCTACGAGCAGTACTTC.

The rearrangement uses TRBV20-1 and TRBJ2-2, with D maybe TRBD2 (7 bases). Germline values: CDR1 DFQATT, CDR2 SNEGSKA (reference sequence). The CDR3 spans 16 residues. With 0 bases removed from V and 3 bases from J, the gap between germline ends came to 14 bases. The CDR3 reads CSARDAAGAYTGELFF. The CDR3, as DNA: TGCAGTGCTAGAGATGCCGCGGGGGCCTACACCGGGGAGCTGTTTTTT.

This clonotype occurred many times. The chain joins TRBV6-2 or TRBV6-3 to TRBJ1-2; tentative D call: TRBD1 (5 bases). The CDR3 totals 13 residues. Germline loops: CDR1 MNHEY, CDR2 SVGEGT. The ends were cut back, 2 bases at V and 6 bases at J, with 10 bases in the middle. CDR3 sequence (DNA): TGTGCCAGCAGTTACCGGCAGGGCCATGGCTACACCTTC. Translated, it gives CASSYRQGHGYTF.

This clonotype was detected a few times. The V call is TRBV5-5, the J call TRBJ1-1; TRBD1 matches at 9 bases. With 4 bases clipped from V and 0 bases from J, the junction kept 7 bases outside the gene matches. From germline, CDR1 is SGHKS and CDR2 YYEKEE (reference sequence). This CDR3 spans 16 amino acids. The CDR3 DNA reads as TGTGCCAGCAGCCCGGGGACAGGGCGGGTGAACACTGAAGCTTTCTTT. Amino acid sequence: CASSPGTGRVNTEAFF.

This clonotype was seen ten or more times. The chain employs TRBV2 and TRBJ1-5; D is undetermined. Germline values: CDR1 SNHLY, CDR2 FYNNEI. The CDR3 is 13 amino acids. The V end was cut by 1 base, the J end by 4 bases, with 5 bases between. This CDR3 reads CASSEGRNQPQHF. As DNA, the CDR3 is TGTGCCAGCAGTGAAGGGAGGAATCAGCCCCAGCATTTT.

This clonotype was counted at least ten times. The chain carries TRBV7-2 and TRBJ2-1; D call uncertain. This CDR3 region has 14 residues. Germline-derived CDR1 and CDR2 are SGHTA and FQGNSA. V dropped 10 bases and J dropped 9 bases, with 22 bases sitting between them. The CDR3 reads CATRLGGNIVEQFF. The CDR3 nucleotides read TGTGCCACCAGGTTGGGTGGAAATATCGTTGAGCAGTTCTTC.

Ten or more counts support this clonotype. The genes are TRBV29-1 and TRBJ2-3; D unclear. Trimming took 4 bases from V and 4 from J, leaving 9 bases between them. This CDR3 comprises 12 residues. From germline, CDR1 is SQVTM and CDR2 ANQGSEA. CDR3 amino acids: CSVVVTADTQYF. CDR3 sequence (DNA): TGCAGCGTTGTAGTGACGGCAGATACGCAGTATTTT.

This clonotype was counted at least ten times. The chain is built from TRBV7-9 and TRBJ2-3, with TRBD1 matching over 7 bases. The V gene end was trimmed by 5 bases and the J gene end by 3 bases; junction bases not matched to a gene: 11. The CDR3 is 16 residues long. CDR1 and CDR2 from the germline V gene are SEHNR and FQNEAQ (reference sequence). The CDR3 is CASSPGGQEGTDTQYF. The CDR3 nucleotides are TGTGCCAGCAGCCCCGGTGGACAGGAAGGGACAGATACGCAGTATTTT.

This clonotype was counted at least ten times. A read error may produce the germline difference seen at one junction end. The gene calls are TRBV20-1 and TRBJ2-7, with 8 bases identical to TRBD1. This CDR3 comprises 12 residues. From germline, CDR1 is DFQATT and CDR2 SNEGSKA (reference sequence). The CDR3 loop reads CSARTSSGQAFF. The CDR3 coding sequence is TGCAGTGCCCGTACCTCCTCGGGACAGGCCTTCTTC.

This clonotype was seen repeatedly, ten times or more. The genes are TRBV28 and TRBJ1-1; D possibly corresponds to TRBD1 (5 bases). The germline CDR1 and CDR2 sequences are MDHEN and SYDVKM. The CDR3 contains 15 residues. V gave up 4 bases and J gave up 2 bases, with 14 bases separating them. CDR3 sequence: CASSSLGTGNTEAFF. The DNA of the CDR3 is TGTGCCAGCAGTTCCCTGGGGACGGGCAACACTGAAGCTTTCTTT.

This clonotype was seen ten or more times. The chain carries TRBV2 and TRBJ1-1; D is ambiguous. V was pared by 3 bases and J by 5 bases, with 13 bases between. The CDR3 runs to 14 residues. Germline V CDR1 and CDR2: SNHLY, FYNNEI. The CDR3 here is CASSDQGVGTEAFF. The DNA of the CDR3 is TGTGCCAGCAGTGATCAAGGAGTAGGGACTGAAGCTTTCTTT.

This clonotype has only a few counts. The rearrangement joins TRBV5-6 to TRBJ2-7; weak D call: TRBD2 (5 bases). The CDR3 runs to 15 residues. V lost 0 bases and J 4 bases, leaving 14 bases between the germline ends. Germline V CDR1 and CDR2: SGHDT, YYEEEE. As DNA, the CDR3 is TGTGCCAGCAGCTTGGTAGGAGGTCGCCGGTACGAGCAGTACTTC. Translation gives CASSLVGGRRYEQYF.

This clonotype was counted at least ten times. The chain links TRBV19 to TRBJ2-3; D is undetermined. With 2 bases removed from V and 2 bases from J, the gap between germline ends came to 5 bases. The CDR3 runs 13 residues. The germline V gene has CDR1 LNHDA and CDR2 SQIVND (reference sequence). CDR3 amino acids: CASSIFLTDTQYF. CDR3 bases: TGTGCCAGTAGTATATTCCTCACAGATACGCAGTATTTT.

In this sample, this clonotype turned up many times. The chain links TRBV20-1 to TRBJ2-3; D may be TRBD2 (7 bases). The CDR3 has 16 amino acids. Germline CDR1 is DFQATT and CDR2 is SNEGSKA (reference sequence). Trimming shortened V by 6 bases and J by 3 bases, and 22 bases separated the two germline ends. CDR3 residues: CSAPGATPGGTDTQYF. As DNA, the CDR3 is TGCAGTGCCCCAGGGGCGACCCCGGGGGGAACAGATACGCAGTATTTT.

Many counts were recorded for this clonotype. The chain uses TRBV9 and TRBJ2-1; D ambiguous. Trimming took 0 bases from V and 4 from J, leaving 5 bases between them. The germline V gene has CDR1 SGDLS and CDR2 YYNGEE. There are 13 residues in the CDR3. CDR3 in DNA: TGTGCCAGCAGCGTAGGACATTACAATGAGCAGTTCTTC. Protein: CASSVGHYNEQFF. The variable domain in full, with the rest retrieved from reference TRBV9 and TRBJ2-1, is DSGVTQTPKHLITATGQRVTLRCSPRSGDLSVYWYQQSLDQGLQFLIQYYNGEERAKGNILERFSAQQFPDLHSELNLSSLELGDSALYFCASSVGHYNEQFFGPGTRLTVL.

This clonotype occurred a few times. The chain uses TRBV20-1 and TRBJ2-5; 10 bases fit TRBD2. CDR1 DFQATT and CDR2 SNEGSKA come from the germline V gene (reference sequence). This CDR3 comprises 15 residues. Germline trimming cut 5 bases from V and 5 bases from J; bases unmatched to any gene: 11. CDR3 bases: TGCAGTGCTGGGACCAGGACTAGCGGCCGGGAGACCCAGTACTTC. Amino acids: CSAGTRTSGRETQYF.

This clonotype was recorded at least ten times. The rearrangement links TRBV2 to TRBJ1-5; D may be TRBD1 (5 bases). V dropped 1 base and J dropped 4 bases, with 8 bases sitting between them. The germline gives CDR1 SNHLY, CDR2 FYNNEI. This CDR3 has 14 residues. The CDR3 protein is CASSEGQKNQPQHF. The CDR3 region has the DNA TGTGCCAGCAGTGAAGGACAGAAGAATCAGCCCCAGCATTTT.